This T cell receptor (beta chain) was captured in a study of blood T cell repertoires in COVID-19. The overall study: Specimens from acute and convalescent COVID-19 originated in the United States, Italy and Spain. The cDNA or gDNA used as material had been derived from T cells, B-cell-depleted T cells, or PBMCs.

This clone appeared once. The V and J ends lost 6 bases and 8 bases, in that order; junction bases with no gene match: 7. Looked up from germline, CDR1 is MNHNS and CDR2 is SASEGT. This CDR3 has 14 amino acids. Authors' data handling: Cell counts per sample came from amplifying reference gene primers. The table came from immunoSEQ multiplex PCR; TCRdb's copy has only in-frame clones and leaves some out. V, J and clone size are taken as reported in that table, and D and trimming were inferred from the DNA itself. The table shows 150,000 to 200,000 clones, with 70% to 90% occurring only once. This sequence originates from a woman aged 80 or over with acute or convalescent COVID-19. The specimen was peripheral blood. J is TRBJ1-4 and V is TRBV6-1; 9 bases agree with TRBD1. CDR3 protein: CASSRDREVEKLFF. The CDR3 DNA is TGTGCCAGCAGCCGGGACAGGGAAGTAGAAAAACTGTTTTTT.